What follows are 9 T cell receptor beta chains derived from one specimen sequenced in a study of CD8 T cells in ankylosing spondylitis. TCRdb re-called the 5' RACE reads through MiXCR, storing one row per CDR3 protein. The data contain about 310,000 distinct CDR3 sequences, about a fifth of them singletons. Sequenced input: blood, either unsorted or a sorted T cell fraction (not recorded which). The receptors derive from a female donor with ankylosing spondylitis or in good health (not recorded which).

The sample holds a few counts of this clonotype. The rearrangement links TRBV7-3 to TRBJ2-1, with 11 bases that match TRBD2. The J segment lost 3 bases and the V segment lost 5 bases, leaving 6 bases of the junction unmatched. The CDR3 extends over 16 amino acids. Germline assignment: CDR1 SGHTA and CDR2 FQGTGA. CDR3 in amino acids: CASSPQGLADYNEQFF. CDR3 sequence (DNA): TGTGCCAGCAGCCCCCAGGGACTAGCGGACTACAATGAGCAGTTCTTC.

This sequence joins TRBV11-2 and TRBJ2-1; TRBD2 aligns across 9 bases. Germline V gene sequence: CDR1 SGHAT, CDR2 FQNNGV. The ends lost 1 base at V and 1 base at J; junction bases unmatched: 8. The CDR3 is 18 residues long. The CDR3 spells CASSLGVSGRESYNEQFF. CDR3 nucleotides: TGTGCCAGCAGCTTAGGGGTTAGCGGGAGAGAGTCCTACAATGAGCAGTTCTTC.

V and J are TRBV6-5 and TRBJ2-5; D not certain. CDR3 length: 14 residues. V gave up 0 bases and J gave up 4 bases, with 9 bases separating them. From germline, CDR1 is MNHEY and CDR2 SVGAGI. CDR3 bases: TGTGCCAGCAGTTACTCGATACTGGGAGAGACCCAGTACTTC. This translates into CASSYSILGETQYF.

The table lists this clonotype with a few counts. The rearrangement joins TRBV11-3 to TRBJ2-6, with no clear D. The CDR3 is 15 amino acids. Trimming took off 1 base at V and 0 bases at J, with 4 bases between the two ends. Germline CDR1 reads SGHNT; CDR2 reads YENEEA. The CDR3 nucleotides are TGTGCCAGCAGCTTAGGTGCCTCTGGGGCCAACGTCCTGACTTTC. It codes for CASSLGASGANVLTF.

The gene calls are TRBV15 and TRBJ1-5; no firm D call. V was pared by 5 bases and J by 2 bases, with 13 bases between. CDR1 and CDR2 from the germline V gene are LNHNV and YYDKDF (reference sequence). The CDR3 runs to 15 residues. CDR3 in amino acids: CATSRPWEGNQPQHF. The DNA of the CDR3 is TGTGCCACCAGCCGCCCCTGGGAAGGCAATCAGCCCCAGCATTTT.

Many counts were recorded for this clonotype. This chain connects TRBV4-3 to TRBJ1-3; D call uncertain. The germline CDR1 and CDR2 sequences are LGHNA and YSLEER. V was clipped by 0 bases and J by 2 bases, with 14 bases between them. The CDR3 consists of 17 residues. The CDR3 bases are TGCGCCAGCAGCCAAGATCTGGGCTTACCTGCTGGAAACACCATATATTTT. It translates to CASSQDLGLPAGNTIYF.

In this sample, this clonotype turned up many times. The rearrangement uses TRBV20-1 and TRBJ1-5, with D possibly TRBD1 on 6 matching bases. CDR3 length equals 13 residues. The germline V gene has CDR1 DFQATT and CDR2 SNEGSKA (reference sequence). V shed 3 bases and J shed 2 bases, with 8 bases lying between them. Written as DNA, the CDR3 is TGCAGTGCTAGGGCAGGGGGCAATCAGCCCCAGCATTTT. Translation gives CSARAGGNQPQHF.

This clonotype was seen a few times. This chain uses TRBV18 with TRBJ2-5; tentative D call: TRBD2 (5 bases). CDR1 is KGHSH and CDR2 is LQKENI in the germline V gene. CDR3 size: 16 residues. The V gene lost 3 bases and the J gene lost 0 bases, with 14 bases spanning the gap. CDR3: CASSPRADLYQETQYF. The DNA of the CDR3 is TGTGCCAGCTCACCGAGGGCAGATCTCTACCAAGAGACCCAGTACTTC.

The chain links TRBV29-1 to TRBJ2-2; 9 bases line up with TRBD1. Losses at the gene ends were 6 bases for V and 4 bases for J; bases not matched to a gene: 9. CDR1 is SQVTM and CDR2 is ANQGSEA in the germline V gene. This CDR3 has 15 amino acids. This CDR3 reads CSVYGTGRGTGELFF. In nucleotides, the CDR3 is TGCAGCGTCTATGGGACAGGGCGCGGCACCGGGGAGCTGTTTTTT.